The 27 T cell receptor beta chains listed next were all sequenced from one sample in a study of chemoradiotherapy in HPV16-positive cancers. Method: immunoSEQ multiplex PCR; TCRdb's copy keeps in-frame clones and lacks some. Seen here are some 17,000 clones, under 90% observed once, and the top ten hold more than 2%. The specimen comprised blood, sampled from a patient who underwent chemoradiotherapy. All receptors come from a human donor with HPV-associated anogenital cancer.

This clone appeared a single time. The chain recombines TRBV9 with TRBJ1-2, with 10 positions matching TRBD1. Germline loops: CDR1 SGDLS, CDR2 YYNGEE. The CDR3 has 17 residues. With 4 bases clipped from V and 3 bases from J, the junction kept 12 bases outside the gene matches. The CDR3 protein is CASSSRRSGTGDYGYTF. Written as DNA, the CDR3 is TGTGCCAGCAGCTCGAGACGTTCCGGGACAGGGGACTATGGCTACACCTTC.

By proportion, this clone is medium-sized (0.01 to 0.1%). The chain joins TRBV2 to TRBJ2-6; D remains ambiguous. The germline V gene has CDR1 SNHLY and CDR2 FYNNEI. V lost 7 bases to trimming and J lost 0 bases, with 16 bases between them. The CDR3 covers 17 residues. The CDR3 sequence is CASTKQRPSSGANVLTF. DNA of the CDR3: TGTGCCAGCACCAAACAGCGTCCCAGCTCTGGGGCCAACGTCCTGACTTTC.

The rearrangement links TRBV14 to TRBJ2-7; D unclear. Trimming removed 4 bases from V and 3 bases from J, with 16 bases in between. The germline V gene has CDR1 SGHDN and CDR2 FVKESK. The CDR3 consists of 15 residues. CDR3: CASSPPGGQVYEQYF. For the CDR3, the DNA is TGTGCCAGCAGCCCGCCCGGTGGGCAGGTCTACGAGCAGTACTTC.

The CDR3 coding sequence is TGCAGCGTTGAATTCGGGGGCCGAACCGGGGAGCTGTTTTTT. It encodes CSVEFGGRTGELFF. The chain carries TRBV29-1 and TRBJ2-2; D might be TRBD1 or TRBD2, each matching 6 bases. In germline, CDR1 is SQVTM, CDR2 ANQGSEA. This CDR3 region has 14 residues. V was shortened by 2 bases and J by 5 bases, with 12 bases between the two germline ends.

The chain couples TRBV14 to TRBJ1-5; D remains ambiguous. The V end was cut by 4 bases, the J end by 0 bases, with 4 bases between. Germline CDR1 SGHDN, CDR2 FVKESK. This CDR3 has 13 amino acids. The CDR3 here is CASSPDSNQPQHF. Written as DNA, the CDR3 is TGTGCCAGCAGCCCCGATAGCAATCAGCCCCAGCATTTT.

This chain connects TRBV10-2 to TRBJ2-3; tentatively, D is TRBD1 (6 bases). The germline gives CDR1 WSHSY, CDR2 SAAADI. Trimming pared 7 bases from V and 2 bases from J, leaving 25 bases between. The CDR3 is made up of 18 amino acids. This chain's CDR3 is CASTLNVVTGRFTDTQYF. CDR3 nucleotide sequence: TGCGCCAGCACCCTGAATGTGGTTACAGGGAGATTCACAGATACGCAGTATTTT.

The rearrangement joins TRBV28 to TRBJ1-2; maybe TRBD1 (5 bases). The CDR3 extends over 13 amino acids. CDR1 and CDR2 from the germline V gene are MDHEN and SYDVKM. Trimming cost V 6 bases and J 8 bases, with 16 bases left between them. CDR3 protein: CASRKGGAPGYTF. The DNA for the CDR3 is TGTGCCAGCAGAAAAGGCGGGGCTCCCGGCTACACCTTC.

This clone was observed a few times. The J gene is TRBJ2-7, the V gene TRBV7-2; D possibly corresponds to TRBD1 (6 bases). CDR1 and CDR2 (germline): SGHTA, FQGNSA. The CDR3 covers 14 residues. V was cut by 4 bases and J by 2 bases, with 12 bases left in between. CDR3 DNA sequence: TGTGCCAGCAGCTCTAACAGGGTGGCCTACGAGCAGTACTTC. This gives the protein CASSSNRVAYEQYF.

The V and J genes are TRBV7-2 and TRBJ1-3, with D uncertain. V lost 3 bases and J 2 bases, leaving 11 bases between the germline ends. Germline-derived CDR1 and CDR2 are SGHTA and FQGNSA. The CDR3 length is 15 residues. The CDR3 protein is CASSLSHVPGNTIYF. The DNA of the CDR3 is TGTGCCAGCAGCTTGTCACACGTCCCTGGAAACACCATATATTTT.

The V call is TRBV29-1, the J call TRBJ1-5; maybe TRBD1 (5 bases). There are 20 residues in the CDR3. CDR1 is SQVTM, CDR2 ANQGSEA, per germline. Trimming shortened V by 8 bases and J by 2 bases, and 34 bases separated the two germline ends. This CDR3 reads CSPEGETGQGKVYGNQPQHF. CDR3 DNA sequence: TGCAGCCCTGAGGGTGAGACGGGTCAGGGAAAGGTTTATGGCAATCAGCCCCAGCATTTT.

V and J are TRBV28 and TRBJ1-5; 9 positions match TRBD1. This CDR3 comprises 15 residues. The germline V gene has CDR1 MDHEN and CDR2 SYDVKM. CDR3 protein: CTVGTGGWSNQPQHF. CDR3 DNA: TGTACTGTTGGAACAGGGGGCTGGAGCAATCAGCCCCAGCATTTT.

The V and J genes are TRBV29-1 and TRBJ2-7; a possible D gene is TRBD2 (6 bases). Germline lookup yields CDR1 SQVTM and CDR2 ANQGSEA. With 7 bases removed from V and 3 bases from J, the gap between germline ends came to 10 bases. The CDR3 extends over 11 amino acids. The CDR3 bases are TGCAGCGCCTCGGGGGTCTACGAGCAGTACTTC. It specifies CSASGVYEQYF.

The chain has TRBV25-1 and TRBJ1-2; TRBD1 aligns across 7 bases. CDR3 length: 14 amino acids. Looked up from germline, CDR1 is MGHDK and CDR2 is SYGVNS. With 8 bases clipped from V and 3 bases from J, the junction kept 9 bases outside the gene matches. CDR3: CASPTRGGDYGYTF. The CDR3 bases are TGTGCCAGCCCCACCAGGGGGGGGGACTATGGCTACACCTTC.

V and J are TRBV5-6 and TRBJ1-2, with D hard to call. Per germline, CDR1 SGHDT and CDR2 YYEEEE. The CDR3 runs to 14 residues. V was shortened by 0 bases and J by 2 bases, with 8 bases between the two germline ends. The DNA for the CDR3 is TGTGCCAGCAGCTTGGAGGGATACAACTATGGCTACACCTTC. This encodes CASSLEGYNYGYTF.

The gene calls are TRBV19 and TRBJ1-5, with a weak D call TRBD1 (5 bases). CDR1 is LNHDA and CDR2 is SQIVND in the germline V gene (reference sequence). This CDR3 has 14 amino acids. V lost 3 bases and J 5 bases, leaving 11 bases between the germline ends. The CDR3 coding sequence is TGTGCCAGTAGTATTATGGGGGGGGATCAGCCCCAGCATTTT. It is translated as CASSIMGGDQPQHF. Using reference TRBV19 and TRBJ1-5 for the parts outside the CDR3, the full variable domain is DGGITQSPKYLFRKEGQNVTLSCEQNLNHDAMYWYRQDPGQGLRLIYYSQIVNDFQKGDIAEGYSVSREKKESFPLTVTSAQKNPTAFYLCASSIMGGDQPQHFGDGTRLSIL.

The J gene is TRBJ2-5, the V gene TRBV28; D not certain. Trimming shortened V by 6 bases and J by 4 bases, and 9 bases separated the two germline ends. CDR1 and CDR2 from the germline V gene are MDHEN and SYDVKM. This CDR3 is built from 12 residues. The CDR3 spells CASSLYRETQYF. The CDR3 DNA follows: TGTGCCAGCAGCCTTTATAGAGAGACCCAGTACTTC.

The rearrangement links TRBV7-9 to TRBJ1-2; tentative D call: TRBD1 (6 bases). The V gene's germline CDR1 is SEHNR and CDR2 FQNEAQ (reference sequence). The CDR3 has 14 amino acids. Trimming shortened V by 3 bases and J by 2 bases, and 10 bases separated the two germline ends. CDR3 loop: CASSLGRGNYGYTF. In DNA form, the CDR3 reads TGTGCCAGCAGCTTGGGCAGGGGAAACTATGGCTACACCTTC.

The chain recombines TRBV13 with TRBJ2-7; possible D gene TRBD1, 8 bases. Trimming cost V 3 bases and J 0 bases, with 27 bases left between them. The CDR3 covers 20 residues. CDR1 and CDR2 (germline): PRHDT, FYEKMQ (reference sequence). CDR3 region: CASSFGRGLAVTDYSYEQYF. The CDR3 DNA reads TGTGCCAGCAGCTTCGGCAGGGGGCTAGCGGTTACAGATTACTCCTACGAGCAGTACTTC.

A note on this clone: Other DNA sequences in the sample encode the same CDR3. The J gene is TRBJ1-6, the V gene TRBV5-4; D ambiguous. The CDR3 length is 13 residues. The V gene's germline CDR1 is SGHNT and CDR2 YYREEE (reference sequence). The V gene lost 0 bases and the J gene lost 8 bases, with 6 bases spanning the gap. The CDR3 is CASSLDRYSPLHF. The DNA for the CDR3 is TGTGCCAGCAGCTTGGACAGATATTCACCCCTCCACTTT.

The J gene is TRBJ1-5, the V gene TRBV6-6; D not certain. The CDR3 spans 12 residues. Trimming removed 4 bases at V and 6 bases at J, with 7 bases between. Germline-derived CDR1 and CDR2 are MNHNY and SVGAGI (reference sequence). The CDR3 DNA follows: TGTGCCAGCAGTTCGCGGGGTCAGCCCCAGCATTTT. Its protein is CASSSRGQPQHF.

This chain connects TRBV6-6 to TRBJ1-1; tentative D call: TRBD1 (5 bases). The germline V gene encodes CDR1 MNHNY and CDR2 SVGAGI (reference sequence). CDR3 length: 12 residues. V was cut by 6 bases and J by 6 bases, with 11 bases left in between. The CDR3 protein is CASSRGGAEAFF. DNA of the CDR3: TGTGCCAGCAGCCGTGGGGGGGCTGAAGCTTTCTTT.

This rearrangement joins TRBV19 to TRBJ2-3, with TRBD2 matching over 14 bases. J was trimmed by 9 bases and V by 6 bases; bases with no gene match: 14. The CDR3 runs to 17 residues. Germline CDR1 LNHDA, CDR2 SQIVND (reference sequence). The CDR3 DNA is TGTGCCAGTAGCAATCAGGGACTAGCGGGAGAACGGAGAACGCAGTATTTT. It translates to CASSNQGLAGERRTQYF.

Here the CDR3 DNA reads TGTGCCAGTAGCCACAGATCGGGACAGGGAATGCAAAAACTGTTTTTT. Residues: CASSHRSGQGMQKLFF. This chain joins TRBV19 and TRBJ1-4; TRBD1 matches at 9 bases. Trimming took 6 bases from V and 9 from J; bases not matched to a gene: 14. Germline CDR1 and CDR2: LNHDA and SQIVND (reference sequence). This CDR3 is built from 16 residues.

The rearrangement uses TRBV18 and TRBJ2-1, with D possibly TRBD2 on 6 matching bases. V was shortened by 0 bases and J by 0 bases, with 12 bases between the two germline ends. CDR3 length: 17 residues. Per germline, CDR1 KGHSH and CDR2 LQKENI. The CDR3 loop is CASSPPIADSSYNEQFF. In DNA form, the CDR3 reads TGTGCCAGCTCACCACCGATAGCGGATAGCTCCTACAATGAGCAGTTCTTC.

This clone was seen once. The chain couples TRBV6-5 to TRBJ2-5; perhaps D is TRBD1 or TRBD2 (5 bases each). V lost 0 bases and J lost 4, with 12 bases in between. CDR3 length equals 15 residues. Germline loops: CDR1 MNHEY, CDR2 SVGAGI. The CDR3 DNA reads TGTGCCAGCAGTTACTCGGGGACCCGAATAGAGACCCAGTACTTC. Amino acids: CASSYSGTRIETQYF.

The chain uses TRBV2 and TRBJ1-5; weak D call: TRBD1 (5 bases). The CDR3 runs 15 residues. Trimming left V 6 bases short and J 0 bases short, with 12 bases between. CDR1 is SNHLY, CDR2 FYNNEI, per germline. The CDR3 loop reads CASSAGLPSNQPQHF. CDR3 bases: TGTGCCAGCAGCGCGGGACTGCCTAGCAATCAGCCCCAGCATTTT.

The chain recombines TRBV19 with TRBJ2-1, with 11 bases identical to TRBD2. J gave up 6 bases and V 2 bases, and 6 bases lay outside the gene matches. The CDR3 is 16 amino acids. CDR1 and CDR2 from the germline V gene are LNHDA and SQIVND (reference sequence). CDR3 in amino acids: CASSILLAGGGNEQFF. CDR3 in DNA: TGTGCCAGTAGTATATTGCTAGCGGGGGGAGGCAATGAGCAGTTCTTC.